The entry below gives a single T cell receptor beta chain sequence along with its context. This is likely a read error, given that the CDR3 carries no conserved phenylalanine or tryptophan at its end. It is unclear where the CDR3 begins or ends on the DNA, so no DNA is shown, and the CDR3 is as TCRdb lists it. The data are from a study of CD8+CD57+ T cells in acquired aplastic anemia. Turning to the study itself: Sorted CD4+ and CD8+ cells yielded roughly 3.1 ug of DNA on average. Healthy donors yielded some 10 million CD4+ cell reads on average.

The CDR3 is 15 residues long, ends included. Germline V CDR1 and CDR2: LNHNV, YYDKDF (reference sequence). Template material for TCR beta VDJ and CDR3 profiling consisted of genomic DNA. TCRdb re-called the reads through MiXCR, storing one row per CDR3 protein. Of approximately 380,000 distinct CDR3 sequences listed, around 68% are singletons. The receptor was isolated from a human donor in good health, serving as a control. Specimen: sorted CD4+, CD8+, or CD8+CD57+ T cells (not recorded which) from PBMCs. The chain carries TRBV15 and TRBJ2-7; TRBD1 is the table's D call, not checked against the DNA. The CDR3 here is CATSRLLGQPHHLGD.